The 21 T cell receptor beta chains below all came from one sample that was sequenced in a study of beta chain features in type 1 diabetes. The study's findings and limits: Shorter TCRB CDR3s, moderately but significantly so, were found in Type 1 diabetes patients in all four CD4+ subsets.

No antigen is known for these receptors. Reverse transcribing all isolated RNA meant expressed TCRB transcripts were sequenced. The table came from immunoSEQ multiplex PCR; TCRdb's copy has only in-frame clones and leaves some out. Of fewer than 300,000 clones in the sample, around 20% are singletons; the top ten hold more than 0.025%. Sequencing input: naive CD4+ T cells from blood. These receptors came from a woman aged 40 to 50 with type 1 diabetes.

Note on this clone: The same CDR3 also results from other DNA sequences found in this sample. This chain connects TRBV18 to TRBJ2-7, with D possibly being TRBD2 (6 bases). V lost 6 bases and J 5 bases, leaving 11 bases between the germline ends. CDR3 size: 12 residues. CDR1 KGHSH and CDR2 LQKENI come from the germline V gene. CDR3: CASSPRRDEQYF. Here the CDR3 DNA reads TGTGCCAGCTCCCCCAGGAGGGACGAGCAGTACTTC.

This clone has a handful of counts. V usage is TRBV30 and J usage is TRBJ2-5; D might be TRBD2 (6 bases). Trimming removed 4 bases at V and 1 base at J, with 13 bases between. Germline CDR1 and CDR2: GTSNPN and SVGIG (reference sequence). CDR3 length: 14 residues. DNA of the CDR3: TGTGCCTGGAAACGAGCGGGTCTCCAAGAGACCCAGTACTTC. This translates into CAWKRAGLQETQYF.

The chain uses TRBV29-1 and TRBJ1-5; possibly TRBD1 for D (6 bases). CDR3 size: 13 residues. CDR1 is SQVTM, CDR2 ANQGSEA, per germline. Trimming left V 4 bases short and J 2 bases short, with 9 bases between. CDR3 DNA: TGCAGCGTTGGGGGGGGGCGCAATCAGCCCCAGCATTTT. It translates to CSVGGGRNQPQHF. The whole variable domain, filled in from reference TRBV29-1 and TRBJ1-5, reads SAVISQKPSRDICQRGTSLTIQCQVDSQVTMMFWYRQQPGQSLTLIATANQGSEATYESGFVIDKFPISRPNLTFSTLTVSNMSPEDSSIYLCSVGGGRNQPQHFGDGTRLSIL.

The genes are TRBV18 and TRBJ2-1; 7 bases line up with TRBD1. This CDR3 region has 15 residues. Germline V gene lookup returns CDR1 KGHSH and CDR2 LQKENI. The V segment lost 5 bases and the J segment 0 bases; nucleotides outside the gene matches: 4. In DNA, the CDR3 is TGTGCCAGCTCAACTACAGGGGTCTCCTACAATGAGCAGTTCTTC. Translation: CASSTTGVSYNEQFF.

V gene TRBV4-3 combines with J gene TRBJ2-6; 9 bases are a match to TRBD1. Trimming at V came to 0 bases and at J to 2 bases, leaving 2 bases not matched to a gene. The germline CDR1 and CDR2 sequences are LGHNA and YSLEER. The CDR3 extends over 17 amino acids. This CDR3 reads CASSQEGTGPGANVLTF. The DNA for the CDR3 is TGCGCCAGCAGCCAAGAGGGGACAGGGCCTGGGGCCAACGTCCTGACTTTC.

This clone showed up just a few times. The chain carries TRBV30 and TRBJ2-3, with no clear D. CDR1 and CDR2 from the germline V gene are GTSNPN and SVGIG (reference sequence). V was clipped by 4 bases and J by 3 bases, with 8 bases between them. The CDR3 runs 12 residues. The CDR3 bases are TGTGCCTGGACACACAAGACAGATACGCAGTATTTT. It is translated as CAWTHKTDTQYF. Full variable domain (remainder filled in from reference TRBV30 and TRBJ2-3): SQTIHQWPATLVQPVGSPLSLECTVEGTSNPNLYWYRQAAGRGLQLLFYSVGIGQISSEVPQNLSASRPQDRQFILSSKKLLLSDSGFYLCAWTHKTDTQYFGPGTRLTVL.

The V gene is TRBV7-6, the J gene TRBJ2-1, with 9 bases identical to TRBD2. The ends lost 8 bases at V and 7 bases at J; junction bases unmatched: 12. Germline V lookup: CDR1 SGHVS, CDR2 FNYEAQ. The CDR3 length is 15 residues. CDR3 sequence reads: CASGWPTSGWNEQFF. CDR3 nucleotide sequence: TGTGCCAGCGGCTGGCCCACTAGCGGGTGGAATGAGCAGTTCTTC. The whole variable domain, remainder taken from reference TRBV7-6 and TRBJ2-1, is GAGVSQSPRYKVTKRGQDVALRCDPISGHVSLYWYRQALGQGPEFLTYFNYEAQQDKSGLPNDRFSAERPEGSISTLTIQRTEQRDSAMYRCASGWPTSGWNEQFFGPGTRLTVL.

The chain combines TRBV2 with TRBJ2-1; TRBD2 agrees at 8 bases. The CDR3 consists of 16 residues. The J segment lost 2 bases and the V segment lost 5 bases, leaving 8 bases of the junction unmatched. Germline V gene data show CDR1 as SNHLY and CDR2 as FYNNEI. CDR3 nucleotides: TGTGCCAGCAGTTCTATAGCGGGGCTTACCTACAATGAGCAGTTCTTC. It codes for CASSSIAGLTYNEQFF.

This clone was counted a few times. The chain couples TRBV2 to TRBJ2-2; TRBD1 matches 9 bases. The CDR3 has 16 amino acids. Germline trimming cut 6 bases from V and 4 bases from J; bases unmatched to any gene: 9. Germline V gene sequence: CDR1 SNHLY, CDR2 FYNNEI. The CDR3 DNA follows: TGTGCCAGCAGCCCCCCGGGACAGGGAGGCACCGGGGAGCTGTTTTTT. This codes for CASSPPGQGGTGELFF. Using reference TRBV2 and TRBJ2-2 for the parts outside the CDR3, the full variable domain is EPEVTQTPSHQVTQMGQEVILRCVPISNHLYFYWYRQILGQKVEFLVSFYNNEISEKSEIFDDQFSVERPDGSNFTLKIRSTKLEDSAMYFCASSPPGQGGTGELFFGEGSRLTVL.

V gene TRBV9 combines with J gene TRBJ2-1; D may be TRBD2 (5 bases). The CDR3 length is 12 residues. The V end was cut by 0 bases, the J end by 8 bases, with 6 bases between. Germline CDR1 reads SGDLS; CDR2 reads YYNGEE. The CDR3 DNA reads as TGTGCCAGCAGCGTAGCCGGGGATGAGCAGTTCTTC. It is translated as CASSVAGDEQFF.

This clone was detected a few times. V is TRBV18 and J is TRBJ1-1; D not resolved. Between the trimmed V and J ends, which lost 3 bases and 0 bases, there was a span of 17 bases. The CDR3 consists of 17 residues. The germline V gene encodes CDR1 KGHSH and CDR2 LQKENI. CDR3 sequence reads: CASSPQDGSIVNTEAFF. CDR3 in DNA: TGTGCCAGCTCACCTCAGGATGGTTCTATTGTGAACACTGAAGCTTTCTTT.

The chain carries TRBV7-3 and TRBJ2-3; 9 bases match TRBD2. Germline-derived CDR1 and CDR2 are SGHTA and FQGTGA. V trimming: 5 bases; J trimming: 2 bases; junction bases outside the gene matches: 20. The CDR3 has 20 amino acids. The chain's CDR3 is CASSPLSRDLRGGYTDTQYF. The CDR3 DNA is TGTGCCAGCAGCCCCCTGTCCCGGGATCTGCGGGGGGGCTACACAGATACGCAGTATTTT.

Written as DNA, the CDR3 is TGTGCCACCAGCAGAGATTTAGGGGATTATGGCTACACCTTC. It specifies CATSRDLGDYGYTF. The V and J genes are TRBV15 and TRBJ1-2, with D tentatively TRBD1 (5 bases). V gave up 0 bases and J gave up 5 bases, with 10 bases separating them. This CDR3 is 14 amino acids long. From germline, CDR1 is LNHNV and CDR2 YYDKDF (reference sequence).

The chain joins TRBV27 to TRBJ1-2, with D possibly being TRBD1 (5 bases). Deletions cut 3 bases from V and 6 bases from J, with 11 bases between. The CDR3 is 13 residues long. Germline CDR1 is MNHEY and CDR2 is SMNVEV (reference sequence). The CDR3 spells CASSFWAGDGYTF. In nucleotides, the CDR3 is TGTGCCAGCAGTTTTTGGGCGGGGGATGGCTACACCTTC.

The chain is built from TRBV5-1 and TRBJ2-1, with TRBD2 as a possible D gene (5 bases). This CDR3 contains 15 residues. Trimming took off 0 bases at V and 3 bases at J, with 10 bases between the two ends. CDR1 and CDR2 (germline): SGHRS, YFSETQ. CDR3 bases: TGCGCCAGCAGCTTGGGCAGCGGCTTCTACAATGAGCAGTTCTTC. Amino acids: CASSLGSGFYNEQFF.

Only a few counts were recorded for this clone. CDR3 coding DNA: TGTGCCAGCAGCCCACGGACAGGGCCTACTATGGGACTGTTTTTT. Its protein product is CASSPRTGPTMGLFF. The V call is TRBV11-2, the J call TRBJ1-4; TRBD1 agrees at 8 bases. V dropped 5 bases and J dropped 13; count of bases not matched to a gene: 15. The CDR3 has 15 amino acids. Germline values: CDR1 SGHAT, CDR2 FQNNGV.

The chain uses TRBV7-9 and TRBJ1-4; D is ambiguous. CDR3 length equals 12 residues. V was trimmed by 4 bases and J by 7 bases, leaving 7 bases between them. The germline V gene has CDR1 SEHNR and CDR2 FQNEAQ (reference sequence). CDR3 sequence (DNA): TGTGCCAGCAGCTCTCGGGGTGAAAAACTGTTTTTT. This translates into CASSSRGEKLFF.

The rearrangement joins TRBV18 to TRBJ2-1; D call uncertain. The V end lost 0 bases, the J end lost 0 bases, and 9 bases lay between the germline ends. The CDR3 runs to 16 residues. CDR1 is KGHSH, CDR2 LQKENI, per germline. The CDR3 spells CASSPPFASSYNEQFF. In DNA form, the CDR3 reads TGTGCCAGCTCACCACCTTTTGCCAGCTCCTACAATGAGCAGTTCTTC.

J is TRBJ1-1 and V is TRBV2; D may be TRBD1 (5 bases). The CDR3 contains 14 residues. Trimming cost V 8 bases and J 0 bases, with 13 bases left between them. In germline, CDR1 is SNHLY, CDR2 FYNNEI. This CDR3 reads CASWPDRVNTEAFF. In nucleotides, the CDR3 is TGTGCCAGCTGGCCAGACAGAGTGAACACTGAAGCTTTCTTT.

This clone was seen a few times. The V gene is TRBV19, the J gene TRBJ1-1; D remains unclear. V shed 6 bases and J shed 2 bases, with 7 bases lying between them. Germline CDR1 LNHDA, CDR2 SQIVND (reference sequence). This CDR3 comprises 12 residues. The chain's CDR3 is CASRTANTEAFF. CDR3 coding DNA: TGTGCCAGTAGAACAGCCAACACTGAAGCTTTCTTT.

The chain employs TRBV14 and TRBJ2-1; 7 bases fit TRBD2. The CDR3 totals 14 residues. CDR1 SGHDN and CDR2 FVKESK come from the germline V gene. V lost 4 bases and J lost 4; bases outside the gene matches: 4. CDR3 DNA sequence: TGTGCCAGCAGCCTCCGGGACTATTACAATGAGCAGTTCTTC. This translates into CASSLRDYYNEQFF.